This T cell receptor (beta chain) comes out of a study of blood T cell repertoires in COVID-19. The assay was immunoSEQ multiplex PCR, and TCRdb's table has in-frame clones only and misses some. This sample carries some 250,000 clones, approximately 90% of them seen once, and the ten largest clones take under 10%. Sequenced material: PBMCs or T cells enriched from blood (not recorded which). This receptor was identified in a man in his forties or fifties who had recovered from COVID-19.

The CDR3 reads CASSQVGTSGGLGDTQYF. DNA of the CDR3: TGCGCCAGCAGCCAAGTAGGGACGAGCGGGGGGTTAGGAGATACGCAGTATTTT. The J gene is TRBJ2-3, the V gene TRBV4-1; TRBD2 aligns across 9 bases. Germline-derived CDR1 and CDR2 are MGHRA and YSYEKL. CDR3 size: 18 residues. Germline trimming cut 1 base from V and 5 bases from J; bases unmatched to any gene: 13.